A selection of T cell receptor beta chains follows, all from one sample in a study of blood T cells in healthy people across ages. TCRdb used MiXCR to reprocess the 5' RACE reads, holding one entry per CDR3 protein. Among about a million distinct CDR3 sequences listed, roughly 51% were seen once. The material sequenced was blood. The receptor source for this set is a woman aged 55-69 years in good health. CDR3s include the opening cysteine and the closing phenylalanine or tryptophan. The order of the fields is CDR3 DNA, CDR3 protein, D gene, clone size, J gene, V gene. D genes are given only for firm matches. Size is stated for part of the rows, as once, few or many counts, or as a class when the clone is expanded.

TGTGCAGGGGGGGACAGCACAGATACGCAGTATTTT CAGGDSTDTQYF . once TRBJ2-3 TRBV2
TGTGCCAGCAGCCCGACGGGTGGTAGGACAGGGGATGAAAAACTGTTTTTT CASSPTGGRTGDEKLFF TRBD1 once TRBJ1-4 TRBV7-2
TGTGCCAGCAGTTACTCGGTATACCTCTACGAGCAGTACTTC CASSYSVYLYEQYF . . TRBJ2-7 TRBV6-5
TGTGCCAGCAGCCCCCAGACTAGCGGGGGTCGCGATACGCAGTATTTT CASSPQTSGGRDTQYF TRBD2 . TRBJ2-3 TRBV7-8
TGTGCCAGCAGCCAAGTGCACAGCTACCAAGAGACCCAGTACTTC CASSQVHSYQETQYF . few TRBJ2-5 TRBV3-1
TGCAGTGCTAACCACAACATAATAACCTACAATGAGCAGTTCTTC CSANHNIITYNEQFF . . TRBJ2-1 TRBV20-1
TGTGCCAGCAGCGAAGATAGGAAAGAGACCCAGTACTTC CASSEDRKETQYF . . TRBJ2-5 TRBV7-3
TGTGCCAGCAGCTTAAACAGGGGTAGGGTTGAGCAGTTCTTC CASSLNRGRVEQFF TRBD1 . TRBJ2-1 TRBV7-3
TGTGCCAGCAGCTGCGGGATACGATTGACCCAAGAGACCCAGTACTTC CASSCGIRLTQETQYF . . TRBJ2-5 TRBV21-1
TGTGCCAGCAGTGGGCGGTGGCAAGAGACCCAGTATTTC CASSGRWQETQYF . . TRBJ2-5 TRBV27
TGCAGTGCTAGAGGCCCAGTGAGCAGCTACAATGAGCAGTTCTTC CSARGPVSSYNEQFF . . TRBJ2-1 TRBV20-1
TGTGCCAGCAGACGGACCCTGGGGAACTATGGCTACACCTTC CASRRTLGNYGYTF . few TRBJ1-2 TRBV7-9
TGTGCCAGCAGCATCCGGGACGGCACAGATACGCAGTATTTT CASSIRDGTDTQYF . . TRBJ2-3 TRBV11-2
TGTGCCAGCACGGGGAATTCTGGGTCCAACGTCCTGACTTTC CASTGNSGSNVLTF . many TRBJ2-6 TRBV18
TGTGCCAGCAGCACAGGCCCATCCCGTAGGGAGACCCAGTACTTC CASSTGPSRRETQYF . . TRBJ2-5 TRBV11-1
TGCAGTGCTACTCTACCCTACAATGAGCAGTACTTC CSATLPYNEQYF . . TRBJ2-7 TRBV20-1
TGTGCCAGCAGCGCACTAGCGGGAGGGGTCGATGAGCAGTTCTTC CASSALAGGVDEQFF TRBD2 . TRBJ2-1 TRBV2
TGCAGCGTTGTGGGGGGTGGTGAGCAGTTCTTC CSVVGGGEQFF . few TRBJ2-1 TRBV29-1
TGTGCCAGCAGCCCCCACCCTGCTACTAGCGGAGAGACCCAGTACTTC CASSPHPATSGETQYF TRBD2 . TRBJ2-5 TRBV6-2/TRBV6-3
TGCGCCAGCAGCGCCATAGCGGGAAGCTCCTACAATGAGCAGTTCTTC CASSAIAGSSYNEQFF TRBD2 few TRBJ2-1 TRBV5-1
TGTGCCAGTAGTATAGCACAGGGCATCTACGAGCAGTACTTC CASSIAQGIYEQYF . few TRBJ2-7 TRBV19
TGCGCCAGCAGCCAATACCGGGACAGTAACAATGAGCAGTTCTTC CASSQYRDSNNEQFF TRBD1 . TRBJ2-1 TRBV4-3
TGTGCCAGCAGTTACTCGCAAGGGGCACGGCAGCCCCAGCATTTT CASSYSQGARQPQHF . . TRBJ1-5 TRBV6-5
TGTGCCAGCAGCCCGGATGGGGGGAACATTCAGTACTTC CASSPDGGNIQYF . few TRBJ2-4 TRBV7-9
TGCGCCAGCAGCTTGGTCGCAGGGGCGACAGATACGCAGTATTTT CASSLVAGATDTQYF . . TRBJ2-3 TRBV5-1
TGCGCCAGCAGCCAACCGAGGACAGATCTACTTAACTATGGCTACACCTTC CASSQPRTDLLNYGYTF . . TRBJ1-2 TRBV4-1
TGCGCCAGCAGCTTCCATCCTGGGACAGGGGGCTCTGGGGCCAACGTCCTGACTTTC CASSFHPGTGGSGANVLTF TRBD1 few TRBJ2-6 TRBV5-1
TGTGCCAGCAGTTACTCGGCGGGGCTAGGACCAACCTCCTACAATGAGCAGTTCTTC CASSYSAGLGPTSYNEQFF . . TRBJ2-1 TRBV6-5
TGCGCCAGCAGTCCGACCTGGGCTCAAGAGACCCAGTACTTC CASSPTWAQETQYF . few TRBJ2-5 TRBV10-2
TGTGCCAGCTCACGGGACAGGGAGGCACCCCTCCACTTT CASSRDREAPLHF TRBD1 few TRBJ1-6 TRBV18
TGTGCCAGCAGCTACGGGGCCTTAGCCTACGAGCAGTACTTC CASSYGALAYEQYF . . TRBJ2-7 TRBV5-6
TGCGCCAGCGTAATGGGGGGATCCACTGAAGCTTTCTTT CASVMGGSTEAFF . . TRBJ1-1 TRBV5-1
TGTGCCGGCAGTGAAGCGCCGGGACCCCGGGACACCGGGGAGCTGTTTTTT CAGSEAPGPRDTGELFF . . TRBJ2-2 TRBV6-1
TGTGCCAGCAGTGGGCAGCGGAGCTACTACGAGCAGTACTTC CASSGQRSYYEQYF . . TRBJ2-7 TRBV6-5
TGTGCCAGCAGCGTCAGGACAGGGGGCCTAGAGACCCAGTACTTC CASSVRTGGLETQYF TRBD1 . TRBJ2-5 TRBV9
TGTGCCAGCACAGCGGCATCCTACAATGAGCAGTTCTTC CASTAASYNEQFF . . TRBJ2-1 TRBV12-3/TRBV12-4
TGTGCCAGCAGCCCTCTGGGGTTCCGCTTCTCCCCCTACGAGCAGTACTTC CASSPLGFRFSPYEQYF . few TRBJ2-7 TRBV7-2
TGTGCCAGCAGCACCCCTAGGAGTGTAGGGGATGAGCAGTTCTTC CASSTPRSVGDEQFF . . TRBJ2-1 TRBV7-2
TGCAGCGTTGGCCGAGGACTTTCTAACTATGGCTACACCTTC CSVGRGLSNYGYTF . few TRBJ1-2 TRBV29-1
TGCGCCAGCAGCCAAGATCATGTTCGGGCAGCAACTAATGAAAAACTGTTTTTT CASSQDHVRAATNEKLFF . . TRBJ1-4 TRBV4-1
TGTGCCAGCAGCCCAGACAGGGTTAATACGCGGTATTTT CASSPDRVNTRYF TRBD1 . TRBJ2-3 TRBV4-2
TGCGCCACCTCCCCGAGGGGCGGCAACACTGAAGCTTTCTTT CATSPRGGNTEAFF . . TRBJ1-1 TRBV5-1
TGTGCCAGCAGCCCGATCCGTTCACTAGAGGGTTACGAGCAGTACTTC CASSPIRSLEGYEQYF . . TRBJ2-7 TRBV7-6
TGTGCCAGCAGGAGTTCCCAAGAGACCCAGTACTTC CASRSSQETQYF . . TRBJ2-5 TRBV12-3/TRBV12-4
TGTGCCAGCAGCTTAGAGGTGGACCGAAATGAAGGCTACACCTTC CASSLEVDRNEGYTF . . TRBJ1-2 TRBV7-4
TGTGCCAGCAGTTCCCACCCAAAAGCGGGAGAAGGGGGTACGCAGTATTTT CASSSHPKAGEGGTQYF TRBD2 . TRBJ2-3 TRBV28
TGTGCCAGCAGAGGGAGAGGGAGGGTCTACGAGCAGTACTTC CASRGRGRVYEQYF TRBD2 . TRBJ2-7 TRBV5-6